The 25 T cell receptor beta chains listed next were all sequenced from one sample in a study of blood T cells in healthy people across ages. PCR was performed a second time for 7 to 11 cycles using a sample-barcoded 5' primer and a J-beta primer mix. MiXCR was run by TCRdb on the 5' RACE reads, yielding one entry per CDR3 protein. The sample includes 600,000 to 1,000,000 distinct CDR3 sequences, 55% to 70% of them seen just once. Material: blood. The receptor set was obtained from a man aged 30 to 39 in good health.

The sample holds a few counts of this clonotype. J is TRBJ2-1 and V is TRBV3-1, with unresolved D. The CDR3 loop spans 18 amino acids. Trimming took off 2 bases at V and 5 bases at J, with 22 bases between the two ends. Germline V lookup: CDR1 LGHDT, CDR2 YNNKEL (reference sequence). The DNA for the CDR3 is TGTGCCAGCAGCCAACTTCGCGCCAGATTAGCAAAAAACAATGAGCAGTTCTTC. It specifies CASSQLRARLAKNNEQFF.

This sequence joins TRBV7-2 and TRBJ2-5; tentatively, D is TRBD2 (6 bases). From germline, CDR1 is SGHTA and CDR2 FQGNSA. V was clipped by 2 bases and J by 4 bases, with 11 bases between them. The CDR3 contains 14 residues. The CDR3 spells CASSLMAGTETQYF. The CDR3 nucleotides read TGTGCCAGCAGCTTAATGGCGGGAACAGAGACCCAGTACTTC. The entire variable domain, with the rest obtained from reference TRBV7-2 and TRBJ2-5, is as follows: GAGVSQSPSNKVTEKGKDVELRCDPISGHTALYWYRQSLGQGLEFLIYFQGNSAPDKSGLPSDRFSAERTGGSVSTLTIQRTQQEDSAVYLCASSLMAGTETQYFGPGTRLLVL.

The chain joins TRBV29-1 to TRBJ1-2; 9 positions agree with TRBD1. V dropped 4 bases and J dropped 5; count of bases not matched to a gene: 5. CDR3 length equals 13 residues. The germline CDR1 and CDR2 sequences are SQVTM and ANQGSEA. In DNA, the CDR3 is TGCAGCGTTGGACAGGGGGAATCATATGGCTACACCTTC. The encoded protein is CSVGQGESYGYTF.

The chain links TRBV9 to TRBJ2-1, with D possibly matching TRBD2 (5 bases). Germline V gene sequence: CDR1 SGDLS, CDR2 YYNGEE. The V end was cut by 3 bases, the J end by 9 bases, with 10 bases between. The CDR3 is made up of 12 amino acids. DNA of the CDR3: TGTGCCAGCAGCGAGAGGGAGAGTGAGCAGTTCTTC. Its protein is CASSERESEQFF.

This clonotype was seen a few times. The chain combines TRBV28 with TRBJ2-1; D is ambiguous. Trimming removed 5 bases at V and 7 bases at J, with 6 bases between. CDR1 is MDHEN and CDR2 is SYDVKM in the germline V gene. The CDR3 loop spans 11 amino acids. DNA for the CDR3: TGTGCCAGCAGTGACTCGAATGAGCAGTTCTTC. Translated, it gives CASSDSNEQFF.

The V call is TRBV2, the J call TRBJ2-1; D is undetermined. This CDR3 has 12 amino acids. Looked up from germline, CDR1 is SNHLY and CDR2 is FYNNEI. Trimming removed 6 bases at V and 3 bases at J, with 6 bases between. The CDR3 sequence is CASRVIYNEQFF. The CDR3 region has the DNA TGTGCCAGCAGGGTAATCTACAATGAGCAGTTCTTC. Variable domain in full (rest from reference TRBV2 and TRBJ2-1): EPEVTQTPSHQVTQMGQEVILRCVPISNHLYFYWYRQILGQKVEFLVSFYNNEISEKSEIFDDQFSVERPDGSNFTLKIRSTKLEDSAMYFCASRVIYNEQFFGPGTRLTVL.

This chain connects TRBV6-5 to TRBJ2-7, with D perhaps TRBD1 (7 bases). The V gene's germline CDR1 is MNHEY and CDR2 SVGAGI. V lost 6 bases and J 2 bases, leaving 14 bases between the germline ends. This CDR3 has 14 residues. DNA for the CDR3: TGTGCCAGCAGCCGACAGGGAGGCGCCTACGAGCAGTACTTC. Protein product: CASSRQGGAYEQYF.

V is TRBV20-1 and J is TRBJ2-1; 10 positions agree with TRBD2. The CDR3 has 13 amino acids. The germline V gene has CDR1 DFQATT and CDR2 SNEGSKA (reference sequence). V gave up 6 bases and J gave up 9 bases; unmatched junction bases: 8. The CDR3 loop is CSALLAGVGEQFF. CDR3 sequence (DNA): TGCAGTGCCCTGCTAGCGGGAGTGGGTGAGCAGTTCTTC.

The rearrangement links TRBV24-1 to TRBJ2-3; no reliable D call. V was shortened by 9 bases and J by 7 bases, with 13 bases between the two germline ends. The CDR3 spans 12 residues. Germline V CDR1 and CDR2: KGHDR, SFDVKD. DNA of the CDR3: TGTGCCACCCACCCTGATGAGTATACGCAGTATTTT. Its protein product is CATHPDEYTQYF.

The chain has TRBV5-1 and TRBJ2-6, with 7 nucleotides matching TRBD1. The CDR3 contains 18 residues. CDR1 SGHRS and CDR2 YFSETQ come from the germline V gene. The J segment lost 0 bases and the V segment lost 0 bases, leaving 6 bases of the junction unmatched. The CDR3 bases are TGCGCCAGCAGCTTGGGAGGACAGGTTCTCTCTGGGGCCAACGTCCTGACTTTC. Its protein is CASSLGGQVLSGANVLTF. The full variable domain, rest sourced from reference TRBV5-1 and TRBJ2-6, is KAGVTQTPRYLIKTRGQQVTLSCSPISGHRSVSWYQQTPGQGLQFLFEYFSETQRNKGNFPGRFSGRQFSNSRSEMNVSTLELGDSALYLCASSLGGQVLSGANVLTFGAGSRLTVL.

A word on this clonotype: A much larger clone sits a single nucleotide away, making a read error possible. J is TRBJ2-6 and V is TRBV20-1; D remains ambiguous. The CDR3 spans 13 residues. Germline assignment: CDR1 DFQATT and CDR2 SNEGSKA (reference sequence). The CDR3 loop is CGASESGANVLTF. The CDR3 DNA follows: TGCGGTGCTTCAGAGTCCGGGGCCAACGTCCTGACTTTC.

This clonotype was recorded a few times. The chain has TRBV2 and TRBJ1-2; D not certain. Germline loops: CDR1 SNHLY, CDR2 FYNNEI. Deletions cut 11 bases from V and 8 bases from J, with 18 bases between. The CDR3 is 12 residues long. The CDR3 protein is CAPSQADGGYTF. For the CDR3, the DNA is TGTGCCCCCTCCCAAGCCGACGGGGGCTACACCTTC.

The chain recombines TRBV7-2 with TRBJ2-3, with TRBD1 identical over 7 bases. Trimming took 4 bases from V and 5 from J; bases not matched to a gene: 3. The CDR3 sequence is 13 residues long. Germline assignment: CDR1 SGHTA and CDR2 FQGNSA. CDR3 sequence: CASSSNRGDTQYF. The DNA of the CDR3 is TGTGCCAGCAGCTCTAACAGGGGAGATACGCAGTATTTT.

The V gene is TRBV7-9, the J gene TRBJ2-5; D may correspond to TRBD1 or TRBD2 (6 bases each). TRBJ2-7 explains the end of the DNA better; the J call may be wrong. The CDR3 length is 14 residues. Germline V gene sequence: CDR1 SEHNR, CDR2 FQNEAQ (reference sequence). The CDR3 sequence: CASSPGAGWSEQYF. The CDR3, as DNA: TGTGCCAGCTCACCGGGGGCCGGTTGGTCCGAGCAGTACTTC.

The gene calls are TRBV5-5 and TRBJ2-1; D not resolved. V shed 5 bases and J shed 4 bases, with 10 bases lying between them. The germline CDR1 and CDR2 sequences are SGHKS and YYEKEE (reference sequence). This CDR3 contains 13 residues. The CDR3 protein is CASSLDEYNEQFF. The CDR3, as DNA: TGTGCCAGCAGTCTGGACGAATACAATGAGCAGTTCTTC.

V and J are TRBV6-5 and TRBJ2-4; possibly TRBD2 for D (5 bases). V gave up 0 bases and J gave up 8 bases, with 14 bases separating them. This CDR3 region has 15 residues. Germline CDR1 and CDR2: MNHEY and SVGAGI. This chain's CDR3 is CASSYSKGFGDIQYF. The CDR3 region has the DNA TGTGCCAGCAGTTACTCGAAAGGGTTCGGGGACATTCAGTACTTC.

The rearrangement links TRBV10-1 to TRBJ2-5; D is uncertain. V was cut by 3 bases and J by 2 bases, with 10 bases left in between. The CDR3 has 14 amino acids. Germline loops: CDR1 WNHNN, CDR2 SYGVQD (reference sequence). Here the CDR3 DNA reads TGCGCCAGCAGTGACCTGGGCAATCAAGAGACCCAGTACTTC. Translation: CASSDLGNQETQYF.

The genes are TRBV6-6 and TRBJ1-5; maybe TRBD1 (6 bases). Germline CDR1 MNHNY, CDR2 SVGAGI (reference sequence). Trimming shortened V by 8 bases and J by 4 bases, and 12 bases separated the two germline ends. The CDR3 is 13 residues long. The DNA of the CDR3 is TGTGCCAGCTGGTTTCAGGGGAATCAGCCCCAGCATTTT. Amino acids: CASWFQGNQPQHF.

The gene calls are TRBV27 and TRBJ2-5, with 11 bases fitting TRBD2. The J call may be faulty, since TRBJ2-7 better matches the DNA end. The length of the CDR3 is 14 residues. The germline V gene has CDR1 MNHEY and CDR2 SMNVEV (reference sequence). The CDR3: CASSTSGIPYEQYF. CDR3 nucleotides: TGTGCCAGCTCGACTAGCGGGATACCCTACGAGCAGTACTTC.

The chain links TRBV7-2 to TRBJ2-5, with a possible D match to TRBD1 (6 bases). This CDR3 spans 15 amino acids. V lost 5 bases and J 5 bases, leaving 18 bases between the germline ends. The germline gives CDR1 SGHTA, CDR2 FQGNSA. CDR3 DNA sequence: TGTGCCAGCAGCGAGTACAGGGACCCAAGGGAGACCCAGTACTTC. Translated: CASSEYRDPRETQYF.

The chain carries TRBV4-1 and TRBJ2-7, with D unresolved. There are 12 residues in the CDR3. V was trimmed by 2 bases and J by 7 bases, leaving 9 bases between them. The germline CDR1 and CDR2 sequences are MGHRA and YSYEKL. CDR3 residues: CASSQLFGEQYF. The CDR3 bases are TGCGCCAGCAGCCAATTGTTCGGGGAGCAGTACTTC.

CDR3 bases: TGTGCCAGCAGCGGGGGACAGGCATACAATGAGCAGTTCTTC. Translated: CASSGGQAYNEQFF. The chain carries TRBV3-1 and TRBJ2-1; 8 bases map to TRBD1. Germline V gene lookup returns CDR1 LGHDT and CDR2 YNNKEL (reference sequence). The CDR3 covers 14 residues. Trimming at V came to 5 bases and at J to 4 bases, leaving 4 bases not matched to a gene.

V usage is TRBV28 and J usage is TRBJ2-7, with D perhaps being TRBD1 or TRBD2 (6 bases each). The J call is in doubt because the DNA end fits TRBJ2-5 better. Germline V lookup: CDR1 MDHEN, CDR2 SYDVKM. CDR3 size: 14 residues. The CDR3 DNA reads as TGTGCCAGCGGGGACACTGAGGGAGGAGAGACCCAGTACTTC. Its protein is CASGDTEGGETQYF.

This clonotype has more than one count but fewer than ten. This chain links TRBV20-1 with TRBJ2-7; the match to TRBD1 covers 11 bases. The CDR3 totals 14 residues. Trimming at V came to 3 bases and at J to 3 bases, leaving 4 bases not matched to a gene. Per the germline V gene, CDR1 is DFQATT and CDR2 is SNEGSKA (reference sequence). CDR3 in DNA: TGCAGTGCTAGGCCGGGACAGGGGGTCTACGAGCAGTACTTC. Translation gives CSARPGQGVYEQYF.

The genes are TRBV18 and TRBJ1-1; D unresolved. The CDR3 length is 15 residues. V was clipped by 0 bases and J by 1 base, with 9 bases between them. Germline V lookup: CDR1 KGHSH, CDR2 LQKENI. CDR3 sequence (DNA): TGTGCCAGCTCACCACCGCCGGTGGGGAACACTGAAGCTTTCTTT. Translating gives CASSPPPVGNTEAFF. Full variable domain (remainder filled in from reference TRBV18 and TRBJ1-1): NAGVMQNPRHLVRRRGQEARLRCSPMKGHSHVYWYRQLPEEGLKFMVYLQKENIIDESGMPKERFSAEFPKEGPSILRIQQVVRGDSAAYFCASSPPPVGNTEAFFGQGTRLTVV.